A single sample is the source of the 7 T cell receptor beta chains below, sequenced in a study of identical twins. In TCRdb, the 5' RACE reads were re-called with MiXCR into one record per CDR3 protein. The sample carries fewer than 550,000 distinct CDR3 sequences, roughly an eighth recorded once. This sample also belongs to another study, concerning yellow fever vaccine responses in identical twins.

Sequencing was performed on CD4+ T cells sorted from blood. These receptors came from a woman between 18 and 29 years old in good health.

In its sample, this clonotype was seen many times. The chain carries TRBV12-3 or TRBV12-4 and TRBJ2-7; 12 bases match TRBD1. The CDR3 has 13 residues. CDR3 sequence reads: CASGTGGTYEQYF. Written as DNA, the CDR3 is TGTGCTTCTGGGACAGGGGGCACCTACGAGCAGTACTTC.

This rearrangement joins TRBV7-8 to TRBJ1-5, with D uncertain. This CDR3 comprises 15 residues. Germline V gene data show CDR1 as SGHVS and CDR2 as FQNEAQ. V was shortened by 5 bases and J by 2 bases, with 13 bases between the two germline ends. This chain's CDR3 is CASSGTGVGNQPQHF. CDR3 DNA: TGTGCCAGCAGCGGTACCGGGGTTGGCAATCAGCCCCAGCATTTT. Looking up the rest from reference TRBV7-8 and TRBJ1-5 gives the full variable domain: GAGVSQSPRYKVAKRGQDVALRCDPISGHVSLFWYQQALGQGPEFLTYFQNEAQLDKSGLPSDRFFAERPEGSVSTLKIQRTQQEDSAVYLCASSGTGVGNQPQHFGDGTRLSIL.

This clonotype was picked up many times. The J gene is TRBJ2-3, the V gene TRBV20-1; D unresolved. CDR1 DFQATT and CDR2 SNEGSKA come from the germline V gene (reference sequence). This CDR3 has 14 residues. The V end was cut by 3 bases, the J end by 0 bases, with 10 bases between. CDR3 in amino acids: CSASPGSSTDTQYF. The CDR3 DNA is TGCAGTGCTAGTCCCGGGTCTAGCACAGATACGCAGTATTTT.

The rearrangement uses TRBV19 and TRBJ2-2; possibly TRBD1 for D (5 bases). Germline V gene data show CDR1 as LNHDA and CDR2 as SQIVND (reference sequence). V lost 6 bases to trimming and J lost 0 bases, with 14 bases between them. There are 16 residues in the CDR3. In DNA form, the CDR3 reads TGTGCCAGTAGCAGCCCCAGGGCGACGAACACCGGGGAGCTGTTTTTT. Translation gives CASSSPRATNTGELFF.

V gene TRBV11-1 combines with J gene TRBJ2-1; TRBD2 agrees at 12 bases. This CDR3 is 18 amino acids long. Germline V lookup: CDR1 SGHAT, CDR2 FQDESV (reference sequence). The trim removed 5 bases at V and 1 base at J, leaving 9 bases unmatched. CDR3 region: CASSPKPTSGGSYNEQFF. The CDR3 DNA is TGTGCCAGCAGCCCGAAGCCTACTAGCGGGGGGTCCTACAATGAGCAGTTCTTC.

This clonotype was observed a few times. V and J are TRBV6-2 or TRBV6-3 and TRBJ2-1; D not resolved. Trimming removed 5 bases at V and 2 bases at J, with 13 bases between. The CDR3 consists of 15 residues. Germline CDR1 reads MNHEY; CDR2 reads SVGEGT. The CDR3 nucleotides are TGTGCCAGCAGTGCCTATGGCCGTCCCTACAATGAGCAGTTCTTC. This sequence encodes CASSAYGRPYNEQFF.

This chain connects TRBV5-1 to TRBJ1-2, with 7 nucleotides matching TRBD1. In germline, CDR1 is SGHRS, CDR2 YFSETQ. With V trimmed by 4 bases and J by 2 bases, 8 bases remained unmatched. The CDR3 has 15 residues. CDR3 protein: CASSGRGTVNYGYTF. DNA of the CDR3: TGCGCCAGCAGCGGCCGAGGGACAGTAAACTATGGCTACACCTTC.